This entry lists 19 T cell receptor beta chains sequenced from one sample in a study of early T cells in non-severe SARS-CoV-2 infection. TCRdb reprocessed the 5' RACE reads via MiXCR and lists one record per CDR3 protein. The sample lists around 77,000 distinct CDR3 sequences; about 5% were seen once. Specimen: whole blood, collected at baseline. The source of these receptors is an adult who was a healthcare worker with PCR-confirmed SARS-CoV-2 infection or an uninfected control (not recorded which).

This clonotype appeared a few times. This chain links TRBV18 with TRBJ1-1; D not resolved. V shed 3 bases and J shed 4 bases, with 18 bases lying between them. This CDR3 spans 16 amino acids. CDR1 KGHSH and CDR2 LQKENI come from the germline V gene. The CDR3 is CASSPPRIGRGTEAFF. The CDR3 DNA reads TGTGCCAGCTCACCCCCTAGGATCGGGCGGGGCACTGAAGCTTTCTTT.

This clonotype came up many times. The gene calls are TRBV18 and TRBJ2-1, with 10 bases that match TRBD2. Trimming removed 3 bases from V and 9 bases from J; junction bases left unmatched: 8. The CDR3 is made up of 15 amino acids. Germline lookup yields CDR1 KGHSH and CDR2 LQKENI. The CDR3 bases are TGTGCCAGCTCACCTGGGCTAGCGGGAGTCGGTGAGCAGTTCTTC. It codes for CASSPGLAGVGEQFF.

V and J are TRBV6-1 and TRBJ2-1; D perhaps matches TRBD2 (6 bases). Germline CDR1 is MNHNS and CDR2 is SASEGT. The CDR3 runs to 13 residues. Trimming stripped 6 bases from V and 4 bases from J, with 10 bases between. For the CDR3, the DNA is TGTGCCAGCAGGAGTAGCGGTTACAATGAGCAGTTCTTC. As protein: CASRSSGYNEQFF.

The V gene is TRBV5-1, the J gene TRBJ2-3; no definite D call. The CDR3 extends over 16 amino acids. V gave up 1 base and J gave up 2 bases, with 14 bases separating them. Germline V gene sequence: CDR1 SGHRS, CDR2 YFSETQ. CDR3 DNA: TGCGCCAGCAGCTTGCTTTCGGACCGTGCCACAGATACGCAGTATTTT. Residues: CASSLLSDRATDTQYF.

This clonotype was observed a handful of times. J is TRBJ2-5 and V is TRBV5-1; 9 nucleotides align to TRBD2. The V gene's germline CDR1 is SGHRS and CDR2 YFSETQ. Trimming at V came to 4 bases and at J to 3 bases, leaving 7 bases not matched to a gene. The CDR3 has 15 amino acids. CDR3 region: CASSPTGTSKETQYF. In DNA, the CDR3 is TGCGCCAGCAGCCCGACCGGGACTAGCAAAGAGACCCAGTACTTC.

This clonotype was seen a handful of times. This chain uses TRBV7-2 with TRBJ2-3; TRBD2 aligns across 10 bases. Germline CDR1 and CDR2: SGHTA and FQGNSA. The CDR3 is made up of 15 amino acids. The V segment lost 0 bases and the J segment 8 bases; nucleotides outside the gene matches: 5. The CDR3 DNA reads as TGTGCCAGCAGCTTAGCCCTAGCGGGAGTCTCTACGCAGTATTTT. Amino acid sequence: CASSLALAGVSTQYF.

This clonotype was observed at least ten times. The chain recombines TRBV4-1 with TRBJ2-7; the D gene is possibly TRBD2 (6 bases). The CDR3 loop spans 16 amino acids. The V end was cut by 0 bases, the J end by 3 bases, with 15 bases between. CDR1 and CDR2 from the germline V gene are MGHRA and YSYEKL. CDR3 protein: CASSQEVMGGNYEQYF. The DNA of the CDR3 is TGCGCCAGCAGCCAAGAGGTTATGGGCGGGAACTACGAGCAGTACTTC.

This clonotype was picked up a small number of times. The chain couples TRBV7-8 to TRBJ1-1; D call uncertain. Trimming took 2 bases from V and 1 from J, leaving 5 bases between them. The CDR3 covers 13 residues. Germline CDR1 reads SGHVS; CDR2 reads FQNEAQ. In nucleotides, the CDR3 is TGTGCCAGCAGCTTAACAAAGAACACTGAAGCTTTCTTT. Its protein is CASSLTKNTEAFF. Supplemented by reference TRBV7-8 and TRBJ1-1, the full variable domain reads GAGVSQSPRYKVAKRGQDVALRCDPISGHVSLFWYQQALGQGPEFLTYFQNEAQLDKSGLPSDRFFAERPEGSVSTLKIQRTQQEDSAVYLCASSLTKNTEAFFGQGTRLTVV.

In this sample, this clonotype turned up many times. The rearrangement links TRBV19 to TRBJ2-4, with TRBD2 matching over 7 bases. The germline V gene encodes CDR1 LNHDA and CDR2 SQIVND (reference sequence). V lost 6 bases and J lost 2; bases outside the gene matches: 10. The CDR3 contains 16 residues. The CDR3 DNA is TGTGCCAGTAGCCTCGTGCTGGGAGGGACCAAAAACATTCAGTACTTC. It specifies CASSLVLGGTKNIQYF.

This sequence joins TRBV14 and TRBJ2-1, with no clear D. V was trimmed by 4 bases and J by 8 bases, leaving 18 bases between them. This CDR3 comprises 15 residues. CDR1 and CDR2 from the germline V gene are SGHDN and FVKESK. CDR3 sequence: CASSPLGRSTDEQFF. The CDR3 DNA reads TGTGCCAGCAGCCCCCTGGGCAGGTCAACGGATGAGCAGTTCTTC.

There are many counts of this clonotype. The genes are TRBV7-6 and TRBJ1-4; TRBD1 agrees at 9 bases. Germline V gene lookup returns CDR1 SGHVS and CDR2 FNYEAQ. The length of the CDR3 is 18 residues. V shed 5 bases and J 0 bases; nucleotides not matched to a gene: 10. In DNA form, the CDR3 reads TGTGCCAGCAGCGCACAGGGGGCCTCCCCTGCAACTAATGAAAAACTGTTTTTT. It encodes CASSAQGASPATNEKLFF.

The sample holds many counts of this clonotype. This sequence joins TRBV6-7 and TRBJ2-7; D might be TRBD1 (6 bases). TRBV6-7 carries the ORF label, with uncertain function. CDR3 size: 13 residues. V lost 6 bases and J 3 bases, leaving 12 bases between the germline ends. The CDR3 reads CASSPGHYYEQYF. CDR3 bases: TGTGCCAGCAGCCCGGGACACTACTACGAGCAGTACTTC.

This clonotype occurred a few times. The V gene is TRBV6-5, the J gene TRBJ2-2; TRBD2 matches 11 bases. The CDR3 contains 16 residues. The ends lost 6 bases at V and 6 bases at J; junction bases unmatched: 9. Germline assignment: CDR1 MNHEY and CDR2 SVGAGI. The DNA for the CDR3 is TGTGCCAGCAGCGCACTAGCGGGAGTTCCCCCCGGGGAGCTGTTTTTT. Its protein is CASSALAGVPPGELFF.

The chain uses TRBV7-9 and TRBJ2-4, with D unresolved. The CDR3 spans 14 residues. CDR1 and CDR2 from the germline V gene are SEHNR and FQNEAQ (reference sequence). V was pared by 4 bases and J by 3 bases, with 10 bases between. As DNA, the CDR3 is TGTGCCAGCAGCTCTCAGAGTGTCAAAAACATTCAGTACTTC. Translating gives CASSSQSVKNIQYF.

CDR3 bases: TGCAGCGTTGAAGATTCTACGGGGTTCGAGCAGTACTTC. Its protein product is CSVEDSTGFEQYF. V gene TRBV29-1 combines with J gene TRBJ2-7, with a weak D call TRBD2 (5 bases). Looked up from germline, CDR1 is SQVTM and CDR2 is ANQGSEA. V gave up 0 bases and J gave up 6 bases, with 12 bases separating them. CDR3 length equals 13 residues.

This clonotype came up a few times. The rearrangement joins TRBV12-3 or TRBV12-4 to TRBJ2-1, with D unresolved. The CDR3 extends over 14 amino acids. V dropped 3 bases and J dropped 4 bases, with 10 bases sitting between them. The CDR3 sequence: CASSLREPYNEQFF. CDR3 DNA: TGTGCCAGCAGTTTGCGTGAACCGTACAATGAGCAGTTCTTC.

The table lists this clonotype with many counts. J is TRBJ2-1 and V is TRBV12-3 or TRBV12-4, with TRBD2 identical over 7 bases. The CDR3 length is 19 residues. V gave up 3 bases and J gave up 4 bases; unmatched junction bases: 18. The CDR3 region is CASSFTAREAAFWYNEQFF. In DNA, the CDR3 is TGTGCCAGCAGTTTCACGGCCCGGGAGGCTGCTTTTTGGTACAATGAGCAGTTCTTC.

This clonotype was detected a few times. The CDR3: CASSSPGREYEQYF. As DNA, the CDR3 is TGTGCCAGCAGCTCCCCGGGACGTGAGTACGAGCAGTACTTC. The rearrangement uses TRBV7-9 and TRBJ2-7; the D call may be TRBD1 or TRBD2 (5 bases each). Germline CDR1 is SEHNR and CDR2 is FQNEAQ (reference sequence). V was pared by 4 bases and J by 4 bases, with 14 bases between. The CDR3 is 14 amino acids. Supplemented by reference TRBV7-9 and TRBJ2-7, the full variable domain reads DTGVSQNPRHKITKRGQNVTFRCDPISEHNRLYWYRQTLGQGPEFLTYFQNEAQLEKSRLLSDRFSAERPKGSFSTLEIQRTEQGDSAMYLCASSSPGREYEQYFGPGTRLTVT.

This clonotype has a count of ten or more. The chain couples TRBV7-6 to TRBJ2-7; TRBD2 is a possible D gene (6 bases). Germline CDR1 SGHVS, CDR2 FNYEAQ. The length of the CDR3 is 15 residues. V lost 1 base and J lost 0, with 10 bases in between. The CDR3 loop reads CASSLGGTSSYEQYF. Here the CDR3 DNA reads TGTGCCAGCAGCTTAGGCGGGACGAGCTCCTACGAGCAGTACTTC.